These 24 T cell receptor beta chains share one sample of origin, sequenced in a study of human T cells and chemical hapten exposure. The sample's time point: pre-sensitization, week 0. As to treatment: therapeutic diphenylcyclopropenone sensitization with weekly scalp DPC. Sequencing started from total RNA isolated from unfractionated whole blood. Each CDR3 protein gets one entry after TCRdb re-called the RACE reads with MiXCR. The sample holds 40,000 or so distinct CDR3 sequences, 9.5% to 15% seen once. Sequencing was performed on whole blood, taken in connection with sensitization to the hapten diphenylcyclopropenone (DPC). The receptors were sampled from a woman aged 40 to 50 with alopecia areata. Some clones in this sample may be carry-over from other donors' samples.

This clonotype came up a few times. This sequence joins TRBV28 and TRBJ1-2, with a weak D call TRBD1 (5 bases). There are 17 residues in the CDR3. Germline V gene data show CDR1 as MDHEN and CDR2 as SYDVKM. Trimming left V 3 bases short and J 3 bases short, with 20 bases between. The CDR3 sequence: CASSLDTPETGDYGYTF. The CDR3 nucleotides are TGTGCCAGCAGTTTGGACACCCCGGAGACGGGAGACTATGGCTACACCTTC.

This clonotype appeared many times. The chain carries TRBV12-3 or TRBV12-4 and TRBJ2-4; D unresolved. This CDR3 spans 11 amino acids. V was cut by 9 bases and J by 7 bases, with 10 bases left in between. In DNA form, the CDR3 reads TGTGCCAGTACGAGCACTAACATTCAGTACTTC. Its protein product is CASTSTNIQYF.

There are many counts of this clonotype. This sequence joins TRBV6-6 and TRBJ1-2; a possible D gene is TRBD1 (6 bases). The V gene's germline CDR1 is MNHNY and CDR2 SVGAGI (reference sequence). V lost 2 bases and J 2 bases, leaving 9 bases between the germline ends. The CDR3 runs 14 residues. The CDR3: CASSYPDRNYGYTF. The DNA for the CDR3 is TGTGCCAGCAGTTACCCGGACAGAAACTATGGCTACACCTTC.

This clonotype was seen ten or more times. V usage is TRBV7-7 and J usage is TRBJ2-1; D gene uncertain. Between the trimmed V and J ends, which lost 1 base and 3 bases, there was a span of 4 bases. The germline gives CDR1 SSHAT, CDR2 FNYEAQ (reference sequence). The CDR3 covers 13 residues. CDR3 region: CASSLGHYNEQFF. The CDR3 DNA reads as TGTGCCAGCAGCTTAGGGCACTACAATGAGCAGTTCTTC.

The rearrangement uses TRBV29-1 and TRBJ1-2; 8 bases fit TRBD1. Germline values: CDR1 SQVTM, CDR2 ANQGSEA. CDR3 size: 11 residues. J was trimmed by 8 bases and V by 7 bases; bases with no gene match: 6. The CDR3, as DNA: TGCAGCGATCAGGGGGCTGAAGGCTACACCTTC. Encoded protein: CSDQGAEGYTF.

The chain recombines TRBV28 with TRBJ2-7; tentative D call: TRBD2 (6 bases). Looked up from germline, CDR1 is MDHEN and CDR2 is SYDVKM. Deletions cut 7 bases from V and 11 bases from J, with 27 bases between. CDR3 size: 15 residues. CDR3: CASTPGGTAAGWEYF. CDR3 nucleotides: TGTGCCAGCACCCCAGGCGGGACTGCCGCAGGTTGGGAGTACTTC.

This clonotype was counted a few times. V and J are TRBV28 and TRBJ2-7; D gene unclear. Trimming cost V 2 bases and J 4 bases, with 9 bases left between them. This CDR3 has 13 amino acids. The V gene's germline CDR1 is MDHEN and CDR2 SYDVKM. The CDR3 DNA reads TGTGCCAGCAGTTTAGGTCAGTCTTACGAGCAGTACTTC. The encoded protein is CASSLGQSYEQYF. The whole variable domain, remainder taken from reference TRBV28 and TRBJ2-7, is DVKVTQSSRYLVKRTGEKVFLECVQDMDHENMFWYRQDPGLGLRLIYFSYDVKMKEKGDIPEGYSVSREKKERFSLILESASTNQTSMYLCASSLGQSYEQYFGPGTRLTVT.

This clonotype was detected ten times or more. The J gene is TRBJ2-1, the V gene TRBV28; 12 nucleotides agree with TRBD2. The germline V gene encodes CDR1 MDHEN and CDR2 SYDVKM. This CDR3 is 16 amino acids long. V shed 6 bases and J 4 bases; nucleotides not matched to a gene: 7. The CDR3 nucleotides are TGTGCCAGCAGCAGCCGACTAGCGGGAGATTACAATGAGCAGTTCTTC. Protein: CASSSRLAGDYNEQFF.

The rearrangement joins TRBV6-5 to TRBJ2-1; 7 nucleotides agree with TRBD2. The CDR3 has 15 amino acids. In germline, CDR1 is MNHEY, CDR2 SVGAGI. Trimming removed 3 bases from V and 2 bases from J; junction bases left unmatched: 4. Here the CDR3 reads CASSYSGTTYNEQFF. CDR3 in DNA: TGTGCCAGCAGTTATTCCGGGACTACCTACAATGAGCAGTTCTTC.

This clonotype was observed a few times. J is TRBJ1-4 and V is TRBV7-2; D not resolved. Germline lookup yields CDR1 SGHTA and CDR2 FQGNSA. The length of the CDR3 is 15 residues. V lost 1 base and J lost 0, with 6 bases in between. The CDR3 loop reads CASSLGLATNEKLFF. CDR3 coding DNA: TGTGCCAGCAGCTTAGGATTGGCAACTAATGAAAAACTGTTTTTT.

This clonotype has ten or more counts. The V gene is TRBV10-3, the J gene TRBJ2-3, with TRBD2 matching over 7 bases. This CDR3 contains 18 residues. V was clipped by 2 bases and J by 1 base; unmatched bases: 12. CDR1 and CDR2 from the germline V gene are ENHRY and SYGVKD. The CDR3 nucleotides are TGTGCCATCAGTGAGGGGCCCCAGCGGGATCTCGGCACAGATACGCAGTATTTT. It encodes CAISEGPQRDLGTDTQYF.

This clonotype was found a few times. The chain is built from TRBV2 and TRBJ2-2; D is possibly TRBD1 or TRBD2 (5 bases each). This CDR3 comprises 13 residues. The V end was cut by 6 bases, the J end by 5 bases, with 10 bases between. CDR1 and CDR2 from the germline V gene are SNHLY and FYNNEI. CDR3 in DNA: TGTGCCAGCAGACGGGACGAGACCGGGGAGCTGTTTTTT. Translating it yields CASRRDETGELFF. The full variable domain, with the rest looked up from reference TRBV2 and TRBJ2-2, is EPEVTQTPSHQVTQMGQEVILRCVPISNHLYFYWYRQILGQKVEFLVSFYNNEISEKSEIFDDQFSVERPDGSNFTLKIRSTKLEDSAMYFCASRRDETGELFFGEGSRLTVL.

This clonotype was recorded a few times. The genes are TRBV2 and TRBJ2-2; the D call may be TRBD1 or TRBD2 (5 bases each). Germline V CDR1 and CDR2: SNHLY, FYNNEI. The CDR3 has 15 amino acids. Trimming cost V 1 base and J 7 bases, with 13 bases left between them. CDR3 in amino acids: CASSEGGNLGGELFF. CDR3 nucleotide sequence: TGTGCCAGCAGTGAAGGGGGGAATCTTGGCGGGGAGCTGTTTTTT.

V and J are TRBV5-1 and TRBJ2-6, with 9 bases identical to TRBD2. The CDR3 contains 19 residues. CDR1 SGHRS and CDR2 YFSETQ come from the germline V gene. The junction had 7 bases not matched to a gene; V was cut back by 0 bases and J by 0 bases. CDR3 sequence reads: CASSLGEAGGPSGANVLTF. For the CDR3, the DNA is TGCGCCAGCAGCTTGGGTGAGGCGGGAGGGCCCTCTGGGGCCAACGTCCTGACTTTC.

The sample holds many counts of this clonotype. This chain uses TRBV28 with TRBJ2-7, with D possibly being TRBD1 or TRBD2 (6 bases each). V was pared by 6 bases and J by 4 bases, with 16 bases between. Germline V CDR1 and CDR2: MDHEN, SYDVKM. The CDR3 is 14 amino acids. CDR3: CASRFYGGGYEQYF. CDR3 nucleotides: TGTGCCAGCAGATTTTACGGGGGCGGGTACGAGCAGTACTTC.

This clonotype has more than one count but fewer than ten. The genes are TRBV29-1 and TRBJ2-7; TRBD1 matches 12 bases. V trimming: 0 bases; J trimming: 7 bases; junction bases outside the gene matches: 10. The germline CDR1 and CDR2 sequences are SQVTM and ANQGSEA. CDR3 length: 16 residues. This CDR3 is CSVEDRGDRGRGEQYF. The CDR3 coding sequence is TGCAGCGTTGAAGATCGTGGGGACAGGGGGCGCGGGGAGCAGTACTTC.

There are many counts of this clonotype. The V call is TRBV7-9, the J call TRBJ2-1, with no clear D. V lost 5 bases and J 2 bases, leaving 7 bases between the germline ends. Germline CDR1 and CDR2: SEHNR and FQNEAQ (reference sequence). The CDR3 has 13 residues. The DNA of the CDR3 is TGTGCCAGCAGCATCCTTGCCTACAATGAGCAGTTCTTC. This encodes CASSILAYNEQFF. Full variable domain (rest looked up from reference TRBV7-9 and TRBJ2-1): DTGVSQNPRHKITKRGQNVTFRCDPISEHNRLYWYRQTLGQGPEFLTYFQNEAQLEKSRLLSDRFSAERPKGSFSTLEIQRTEQGDSAMYLCASSILAYNEQFFGPGTRLTVL.

In this sample, this clonotype turned up many times. V gene TRBV10-3 combines with J gene TRBJ2-4; D call uncertain. Trimming left V 8 bases short and J 0 bases short, with 14 bases between. This CDR3 has 15 residues. Looked up from germline, CDR1 is ENHRY and CDR2 is SYGVKD. The chain's CDR3 is CAIESGYTAKNIQYF. CDR3 nucleotide sequence: TGTGCCATCGAGTCAGGCTATACAGCCAAAAACATTCAGTACTTC.

Remarks on this clonotype: This may stem from a read error, because a much larger clone lies one nucleotide away. The chain combines TRBV11-2 with TRBJ2-1; unclear D gene. V lost 4 bases and J lost 8, with 18 bases in between. Germline V lookup: CDR1 SGHAT, CDR2 FQNNGV. The CDR3 is 15 residues long. The CDR3 DNA sequence: TGTGCCAGCAGCTCCCGTAGACGGGCAAAATATGAGCAGTTCTTC. This encodes CASSSRRRAKYEQFF.

Concerning this clonotype itself: Being one base from a much bigger clone, this may be a read error. The chain links TRBV7-2 to TRBJ2-7, with 8 bases matching TRBD1. Germline V gene sequence: CDR1 SGHTA, CDR2 FQGNSA. The CDR3 contains 15 residues. Germline trimming cut 5 bases from V and 3 bases from J; bases unmatched to any gene: 9. This CDR3 is CASSPTGVAVYEQYF. The CDR3, as DNA: TGTGCCAGCAGCCCGACAGGGGTCGCCGTCTACGAGCAGTACTTC.

The table lists this clonotype with a few counts. The chain has TRBV29-1 and TRBJ1-2; D not resolved. The length of the CDR3 is 10 residues. CDR1 is SQVTM and CDR2 is ANQGSEA in the germline V gene. Trimming cost V 7 bases and J 8 bases, with 11 bases left between them. The CDR3, as DNA: TGCAGCGCGAACTTAGGGGGCTACACCTTC. It codes for CSANLGGYTF.

This clonotype came up many times. This chain links TRBV10-3 with TRBJ2-7; D is unclear. V was shortened by 0 bases and J by 9 bases, with 18 bases between the two germline ends. Looked up from germline, CDR1 is ENHRY and CDR2 is SYGVKD. The CDR3 totals 15 residues. The CDR3 is CAISESRQLYDGQYF. Written as DNA, the CDR3 is TGTGCCATCAGTGAGTCTCGGCAGCTCTACGATGGGCAGTACTTC.

This clonotype has a count of ten or more. The gene calls are TRBV29-1 and TRBJ2-7; 10 positions match TRBD2. The CDR3 extends over 12 amino acids. V lost 6 bases, J lost 13 bases, and 12 bases stayed unmatched. Germline V CDR1 and CDR2: SQVTM, ANQGSEA. DNA of the CDR3: TGCAGCGTCCAACCCTCTAGCGGGAGCCCCTACTTC. Encoded protein: CSVQPSSGSPYF.

The chain uses TRBV6-1 and TRBJ1-4, with 8 bases that match TRBD1. There are 14 residues in the CDR3. Trimming at V came to 6 bases and at J to 8 bases, leaving 8 bases not matched to a gene. Germline V lookup: CDR1 MNHNS, CDR2 SASEGT. DNA for the CDR3: TGTGCCAGCAGGACGGACAGGGTGGAGGAAAAACTGTTTTTT. Amino acids: CASRTDRVEEKLFF.